This T cell receptor beta chain was recovered during a study of blood T cell repertoires in COVID-19. For the study at large: Donors in the United States, Italy and Spain gave samples during acute or convalescent COVID-19.

CDR1 and CDR2 (germline): SGHTA, FQGNSA. The CDR3 is made up of 15 amino acids. V was clipped by 5 bases and J by 4 bases; unmatched bases: 9. Measured with immunoSEQ multiplex PCR; TCRdb has only the in-frame clones, and not every one. This sample has under 150,000 clones, with roughly 82% found just once. The rearrangement links TRBV7-2 to TRBJ1-1, with 8 bases that match TRBD1. The specimen sequenced was peripheral blood. This receptor was identified in a woman aged 40 to 50 with acute or convalescent COVID-19. CDR3 nucleotide sequence: TGTGCCAGCAGCCCCCCCGGGACAGGATCCACTGAAGCTTTCTTT. Its protein product is CASSPPGTGSTEAFF.